The 32 T cell receptor beta chains below were found in one sample sequenced in a study of cytomegalovirus exposure and HLA in healthy donors. The primer mix had 60 Vbeta and 13 Jbeta primers. Assay: immunoSEQ multiplex PCR; the TCRdb copy retains only in-frame clones and omits some. The sample lists under 200,000 clones, roughly 80% occurring once. Sequenced material: PBMCs. The receptors stem from a woman in her twenties or thirties in good health and CMV-seropositive.

The CDR3 region is CATSRGSQGSRGYTF. In DNA, the CDR3 is TGTGCCACCAGCAGGGGTTCCCAGGGGAGTCGGGGCTACACCTTC. V is TRBV15 and J is TRBJ1-2; a possible D gene is TRBD1 (6 bases). Germline V gene sequence: CDR1 LNHNV, CDR2 YYDKDF (reference sequence). The CDR3 is 15 amino acids. V lost 3 bases, J lost 8 bases, and 19 bases lay in between.

V usage is TRBV14 and J usage is TRBJ2-1; 8 positions agree with TRBD2. Germline V gene lookup returns CDR1 SGHDN and CDR2 FVKESK. The trim removed 1 base at V and 11 bases at J, leaving 7 bases unmatched. The CDR3 runs to 14 residues. CDR3 DNA sequence: TGTGCCAGCAGCCAAGGACGCGGGGGGAGGAAGCAGTTCTTC. It yields the protein CASSQGRGGRKQFF.

The chain recombines TRBV6-6 with TRBJ1-1; no definite D call. V was shortened by 4 bases and J by 4 bases, with 7 bases between the two germline ends. This CDR3 contains 12 residues. Germline lookup yields CDR1 MNHNY and CDR2 SVGAGI (reference sequence). CDR3 coding DNA: TGTGCCAGCAGTTTGAGTATCACTGAAGCTTTCTTT. Its translation: CASSLSITEAFF.

The chain joins TRBV28 to TRBJ2-7; 12 bases agree with TRBD1. The germline V gene encodes CDR1 MDHEN and CDR2 SYDVKM. V gave up 7 bases and J gave up 3 bases; unmatched junction bases: 10. The CDR3 is 16 amino acids. CDR3 nucleotide sequence: TGTGCCAGCACCCCCGCCGGGACAGGGGGCGTCTACGAGCAGTACTTC. This translates into CASTPAGTGGVYEQYF.

The chain couples TRBV4-2 to TRBJ2-3, with 8 bases identical to TRBD2. This CDR3 is built from 19 residues. The J segment lost 0 bases and the V segment lost 1 base, leaving 12 bases of the junction unmatched. Germline V gene lookup returns CDR1 LGHNA and CDR2 YNFKEQ. This CDR3 is CASSQGPGGGRASTDTQYF. Written as DNA, the CDR3 is TGTGCCAGCAGCCAAGGTCCGGGCGGGGGGCGTGCTAGCACAGATACGCAGTATTTT.

This clone was counted only a few times. V usage is TRBV7-9 and J usage is TRBJ2-3, with D possibly TRBD2 on 6 matching bases. Trimming left V 3 bases short and J 5 bases short, with 9 bases between. The length of the CDR3 is 13 residues. Germline V gene sequence: CDR1 SEHNR, CDR2 FQNEAQ (reference sequence). The CDR3 protein is CASSFGTVDTQYF. In nucleotides, the CDR3 is TGTGCCAGCAGCTTTGGGACTGTAGATACGCAGTATTTT.

The sample holds one count of this clone. The chain combines TRBV27 with TRBJ1-5, with 9 positions matching TRBD1. The V gene's germline CDR1 is MNHEY and CDR2 SMNVEV (reference sequence). CDR3 length: 14 amino acids. V dropped 8 bases and J dropped 5; count of bases not matched to a gene: 7. CDR3 sequence: CASGRTGAYQPQHF. In nucleotides, the CDR3 is TGTGCCAGCGGGAGGACAGGGGCGTATCAGCCCCAGCATTTT.

This chain uses TRBV10-2 with TRBJ1-2; tentative D call: TRBD1 (6 bases). Deletions cut 6 bases from V and 4 bases from J, with 18 bases between. The CDR3 extends over 15 amino acids. Looked up from germline, CDR1 is WSHSY and CDR2 is SAAADI. The CDR3 DNA is TGCGCCAGCAGCGCGGGGGGCAGGGTAGGCTATGGCTACACCTTC. It encodes CASSAGGRVGYGYTF.

The rearrangement joins TRBV5-8 to TRBJ1-5, with TRBD1 matching over 7 bases. Germline CDR1 is SGHTS and CDR2 is YDEGEE. CDR3 length: 15 amino acids. V shed 4 bases and J 3 bases; nucleotides not matched to a gene: 7. The DNA of the CDR3 is TGTGCCAGCAGCCACAGACAGGGTTACAATCAGCCCCAGCATTTT. It codes for CASSHRQGYNQPQHF.

The gene calls are TRBV6-5 and TRBJ1-2; weak D call: TRBD1 (5 bases). V lost 0 bases to trimming and J lost 5 bases, with 10 bases between them. Per germline, CDR1 MNHEY and CDR2 SVGAGI. The CDR3 length is 14 residues. CDR3 sequence (DNA): TGTGCCAGCAGTTACTCAAGGGGAACGTATGGCTACACCTTC. Its protein is CASSYSRGTYGYTF.

The V and J genes are TRBV13 and TRBJ1-2; D is possibly TRBD1 (6 bases). The germline gives CDR1 PRHDT, CDR2 FYEKMQ (reference sequence). The germline V and J ends were trimmed by 1 base and 6 bases, with 12 bases remaining between them. The CDR3 runs to 14 residues. This CDR3 reads CASSLVRTGNGYTF. The CDR3 DNA is TGTGCCAGCAGCTTAGTCCGAACAGGGAATGGCTACACCTTC.

The chain carries TRBV2 and TRBJ2-2, with D perhaps TRBD1 (5 bases). Germline V gives CDR1 SNHLY, CDR2 FYNNEI. V dropped 11 bases and J dropped 4 bases, with 8 bases sitting between them. The CDR3 sequence is 11 residues long. The CDR3 loop reads CASGRTGELFF. CDR3 DNA sequence: TGTGCCTCAGGGCGCACCGGGGAGCTGTTTTTT.

The chain carries TRBV6-5 and TRBJ2-1; TRBD2 matches at 12 bases. CDR3 length: 13 residues. V lost 5 bases and J lost 12; bases outside the gene matches: 5. Per the germline V gene, CDR1 is MNHEY and CDR2 is SVGAGI. CDR3 nucleotide sequence: TGTGCCAGCAGTCAGGGGACTAGCGGGTCGCAGTTCTTC. Translating it yields CASSQGTSGSQFF.

This chain connects TRBV30 to TRBJ1-1; D not resolved. The CDR3 has 13 amino acids. Germline V gives CDR1 GTSNPN, CDR2 SVGIG (reference sequence). Between the trimmed V and J ends, which lost 0 bases and 6 bases, there was a span of 11 bases. The CDR3 region has the DNA TGTGCCTGGAGTGTAGCGGGATATTCTGAAGCTTTCTTT. Translation gives CAWSVAGYSEAFF.

The chain is built from TRBV5-8 and TRBJ1-6; D is unresolved. The CDR3 runs 17 residues. Trimming removed 0 bases from V and 0 bases from J, with 10 bases in between. Germline CDR1 SGHTS, CDR2 YDEGEE. DNA for the CDR3: TGTGCCAGCAGCTTGGCTCCCCTGAGCTCCTATAATTCACCCCTCCACTTT. It encodes CASSLAPLSSYNSPLHF.

V usage is TRBV4-1 and J usage is TRBJ2-3, with D tentatively TRBD1 (6 bases). The length of the CDR3 is 17 residues. Trimming removed 3 bases at V and 2 bases at J, with 18 bases between. Germline V CDR1 and CDR2: MGHRA, YSYEKL. CDR3 DNA: TGCGCCAGCAGCCACTATCGGGACATCCAAGACACAGATACGCAGTATTTT. Encoded protein: CASSHYRDIQDTDTQYF.

The chain links TRBV19 to TRBJ1-2, with 7 bases identical to TRBD1. Looked up from germline, CDR1 is LNHDA and CDR2 is SQIVND (reference sequence). Trimming cost V 6 bases and J 7 bases; bases outside gene matches: 5. The CDR3 consists of 12 residues. DNA of the CDR3: TGTGCCAGTAGCGAGGGGGCTCGTGGCTACACCTTC. Amino acids: CASSEGARGYTF.

This chain links TRBV7-2 with TRBJ1-5, with D possibly matching TRBD1 (5 bases). CDR3 size: 14 residues. Germline CDR1 reads SGHTA; CDR2 reads FQGNSA. Trimming stripped 3 bases from V and 4 bases from J, with 10 bases between. CDR3 sequence: CASSFRAGNQPQHF. The DNA for the CDR3 is TGTGCCAGCAGCTTCAGGGCTGGGAATCAGCCCCAGCATTTT.

In its sample, this clone was seen once. DNA of the CDR3: TGTAACCTGAACGGGGAGGCCTACGAGCAGTACTTC. This sequence encodes CNLNGEAYEQYF. The chain recombines TRBV19 with TRBJ2-7; D is possibly TRBD2 (6 bases). The CDR3 sequence is 12 residues long. Germline loops: CDR1 LNHDA, CDR2 SQIVND (reference sequence). Variable domain in full (rest from reference TRBV19 and TRBJ2-7): DGGITQSPKYLFRKEGQNVTLSCEQNLNHDAMYWYRQDPGQGLRLIYYSQIVNDFQKGDIAEGYSVSREKKESFPLTVTSAQKNPTAFYLCNLNGEAYEQYFGPGTRLTVT.

This clone has a single count. The chain links TRBV10-2 to TRBJ2-2; the match to TRBD1 covers 10 bases. V was pared by 2 bases and J by 6 bases, with 9 bases of the junction left unmatched. The length of the CDR3 is 17 residues. From germline, CDR1 is WSHSY and CDR2 SAAADI. The CDR3 loop reads CASSEDRGRIGAGELFF. As DNA, the CDR3 is TGCGCCAGCAGTGAGGACAGGGGGCGGATTGGGGCCGGGGAGCTGTTTTTT.

This clone was recorded a few times. V usage is TRBV25-1 and J usage is TRBJ2-7; 7 bases are shared with TRBD1. CDR3 size: 13 residues. The V and J ends lost 6 bases and 3 bases, in that order; junction bases with no gene match: 5. The germline V gene has CDR1 MGHDK and CDR2 SYGVNS. CDR3 DNA: TGTGCCAGCAGGGACAGGAGCCGCTACGAGCAGTACTTC. This translates into CASRDRSRYEQYF.

This clone was seen once. The V call is TRBV9, the J call TRBJ2-1; 13 bases fit TRBD2. This CDR3 region has 17 residues. CDR1 SGDLS and CDR2 YYNGEE come from the germline V gene. Losses at the gene ends were 4 bases for V and 4 bases for J; bases not matched to a gene: 8. The CDR3 protein is CASSLRLAGGPYNEQFF. The DNA of the CDR3 is TGTGCCAGCAGCTTAAGACTAGCGGGGGGCCCATACAATGAGCAGTTCTTC.

The chain couples TRBV19 to TRBJ1-5; 7 nucleotides match TRBD1. Germline assignment: CDR1 LNHDA and CDR2 SQIVND (reference sequence). The trim removed 6 bases at V and 2 bases at J, leaving 4 bases unmatched. This CDR3 spans 14 amino acids. CDR3 sequence reads: CASSYRGGNQPQHF. The CDR3 coding sequence is TGTGCCAGTAGCTACAGGGGAGGCAATCAGCCCCAGCATTTT.

The CDR3 DNA follows: TGTGCCAGCAGTTCAGGGGGCACTGAAGCTTTCTTT. Translated: CASSSGGTEAFF. The J gene is TRBJ1-1, the V gene TRBV28, with 7 bases lining up with TRBD1. The CDR3 consists of 12 residues. Per the germline V gene, CDR1 is MDHEN and CDR2 is SYDVKM. V dropped 4 bases and J dropped 4; count of bases not matched to a gene: 0.

V gene TRBV4-1 combines with J gene TRBJ1-2, with D possibly TRBD1 on 6 matching bases. V was pared by 4 bases and J by 5 bases, with 11 bases between. CDR1 and CDR2 (germline): MGHRA, YSYEKL. This CDR3 contains 13 residues. The CDR3 bases are TGCGCCAGCAGCCTGACAGGCTCGTATGGCTACACCTTC. It translates to CASSLTGSYGYTF.

This chain connects TRBV21-1 to TRBJ1-5; TRBD1 is the table's D call, not checked against the DNA. TRBV21-1 is reported as a pseudogene. The CDR3 has 19 amino acids. DNA of the CDR3: TGTGCCAGCAGCACCAAGGACAGGGAGAGGCGTTGGAGCAATCAGCCCCAGCATTTT. Protein: CASSTKDRERRWSNQPQHF.

This sequence joins TRBV6-5 and TRBJ2-1; D may be TRBD1 (5 bases). Germline CDR1 reads MNHEY; CDR2 reads SVGAGI. V was pared by 6 bases and J by 4 bases, with 10 bases between. This CDR3 has 13 amino acids. The CDR3 spells CASRTDSYNEQFF. The CDR3, as DNA: TGTGCCAGCAGAACTGACAGTTACAATGAGCAGTTCTTC.

This chain links TRBV18 with TRBJ1-2; possible D gene TRBD1, 5 bases. Germline values: CDR1 KGHSH, CDR2 LQKENI. This CDR3 comprises 13 residues. Trimming left V 3 bases short and J 3 bases short, with 8 bases between. CDR3 region: CASSPGGDYGYTF. Written as DNA, the CDR3 is TGTGCCAGCTCACCGGGAGGGGACTATGGCTACACCTTC.

This clone was found once. The chain has TRBV4-1 and TRBJ2-1; 12 bases align to TRBD2. This CDR3 is built from 16 residues. Germline lookup yields CDR1 MGHRA and CDR2 YSYEKL. The ends lost 4 bases at V and 6 bases at J; junction bases unmatched: 7. CDR3 DNA: TGCGCCAGCAGCCTCCTAGGGACTAGCGGGCTCAATGAGCAGTTCTTC. Its translation is CASSLLGTSGLNEQFF.

This rearrangement joins TRBV4-3 to TRBJ1-5; D remains ambiguous. Germline loops: CDR1 LGHNA, CDR2 YSLEER. V lost 0 bases and J 6 bases, leaving 9 bases between the germline ends. CDR3 length equals 14 residues. The CDR3 DNA is TGCGCCAGCAGCCAAGATCCGGCGGTTCAGCCCCAGCATTTT. As protein: CASSQDPAVQPQHF.

The V call is TRBV28, the J call TRBJ1-3; D is ambiguous. This CDR3 region has 17 residues. Trimming stripped 5 bases from V and 0 bases from J, with 17 bases between. Germline loops: CDR1 MDHEN, CDR2 SYDVKM. For the CDR3, the DNA is TGTGCCAGCAGTCCTACCTCGACTTCTGTCTCTGGAAACACCATATATTTT. Residues: CASSPTSTSVSGNTIYF.

The chain employs TRBV6-1 and TRBJ2-5, with TRBD1 matching 11 bases. J gave up 6 bases and V 1 base, and 13 bases lay outside the gene matches. The CDR3 covers 18 residues. Germline CDR1 is MNHNS and CDR2 is SASEGT. The DNA for the CDR3 is TGTGCCAGCAGTGAAGTGCGTTCCTGGACAGGGGGCACAAAGACCCAGTACTTC. Translating it yields CASSEVRSWTGGTKTQYF.